This T cell receptor (beta chain) was sequenced for a study of T cell responses to AZD1222 COVID-19 vaccine. Broader study findings: With dominance at 160-218 and 743-854, vaccine-associated CD4 TCRs spanned spike. At baseline, just five to seven AZD1222 recipients tested seropositive.

CDR3 length equals 12 residues. V gave up 1 base and J gave up 3 bases, with 3 bases separating them. Germline V gene data show CDR1 as KGHSH and CDR2 as LQKENI. A note on this clone: The antigen remains unidentified.

TCRdb keeps only in-frame clones here, not all; method: immunoSEQ multiplex PCR. The sample lists 150,000 or so clones, 75% to 90% occurring once. The chain combines TRBV18 with TRBJ2-5; no clear D gene. Sample: peripheral blood, taken after recovery from COVID-19. The TCR was taken from an adult who had recovered from COVID-19. The CDR3 nucleotides read TGTGCCAGCTCACCACAGGAAGAGACCCAGTACTTC. Its protein product is CASSPQEETQYF.